This TCR beta chain was sequenced during a study of blood T cell repertoires in COVID-19. The wider study: The study drew acute and convalescent COVID-19 samples from the United States, Italy and Spain.

Germline values: CDR1 SGHNT, CDR2 YYREEE (reference sequence). Trimming cost V 4 bases and J 5 bases; bases outside gene matches: 12. The CDR3 length is 17 residues. Authors' analysis steps: Amplification of reference gene primers was used by the study to estimate nucleated cell counts. The data were produced by immunoSEQ multiplex PCR, yet TCRdb's version contains in-frame clones alone and is incomplete. Clone size and the V and J calls come from that table; the DNA yielded D and trimming. Among about 70,000 clones listed, roughly 91% were seen once. The gene calls are TRBV5-4 and TRBJ1-2; 12 positions agree with TRBD1. Sequencing used peripheral blood. This receptor was taken from a woman under 30 with acute or convalescent COVID-19. Here the CDR3 reads CASSDPGTGGAGYGYTF. The CDR3 nucleotides read TGTGCCAGCAGCGACCCTGGGACAGGGGGCGCTGGATATGGCTACACCTTC.